Listed below are T cell receptor beta chains from one sample, sequenced in a study of blood T cell repertoires in COVID-19. Assay: immunoSEQ multiplex PCR; the TCRdb copy retains only in-frame clones and omits some. The data contain about 190,000 clones, around 80% of them singletons. Sequenced: PBMCs or T cells enriched from blood (not recorded which). These receptors were collected from a woman in her 50s with acute COVID-19. Each CDR3 is given with its conserved first and last residue. A D gene is named only where the DNA matches it firmly. Size tells how often a clone was seen (once, few, many) or the class of an expanded clone, and some rows leave it out.

V gene	J gene	CDR3 length	D gene	clone size	CDR3 DNA	CDR3 protein
TRBV5-1	TRBJ2-3	15	-	few	TGCGCCAGCAGCTTTCCGGGAGCTTACACAGATACGCAGTATTTT	CASSFPGAYTDTQYF
TRBV2	TRBJ1-5	17	TRBD1	-	TGTGCCAGCAGTGAGGGAACGGGACAGGGGTTTCGTCAGCCCCAGCATTTT	CASSEGTGQGFRQPQHF
TRBV6-1	TRBJ2-3	14	-	-	TGTGCCAGCAGTGAGACCCTAACGGGAGATACGCAGTATTTT	CASSETLTGDTQYF
TRBV28	TRBJ1-1	17	-	-	TGTGCCAGCAGTTTAACCGGTCGCGACATAGGGGTCACTGAAGCTTTCTTT	CASSLTGRDIGVTEAFF
TRBV4-2	TRBJ1-3	16	-	-	TGTGCCAGCAGCCCCTCTAGGGAGAACGTCGGAAACACCATATATTTT	CASSPSRENVGNTIYF
TRBV11-2	TRBJ2-2	18	TRBD2	once	TGTGCCAGCAGCTTCCCTAGCGGGGGGGCAGCGGACACCGGGGAGCTGTTTTTT	CASSFPSGGAADTGELFF
TRBV5-1	TRBJ2-1	15	TRBD2	-	TGCGCCAGCAGCTGGACTAGCGGGGGGGCCAATGAGCAGTTCTTC	CASSWTSGGANEQFF
TRBV6-5	TRBJ2-2	15	-	-	TGTGCCAGCAGGCAGGGATACGGTAACACCGGGGAGCTGTTTTTT	CASRQGYGNTGELFF
TRBV28	TRBJ1-4	15	TRBD1	-	TGTGCCAGCAGCTCCCGGACAGGCGCCTATGAAAAACTGTTTTTT	CASSSRTGAYEKLFF
TRBV27	TRBJ1-2	15	TRBD1	-	TGTGCCAGCAGTCCCTGGGACAGGGAGTGGCATGGCTACACCTTC	CASSPWDREWHGYTF
TRBV28	TRBJ1-1	11	-	-	TGTGCCAGCAGCGTGAACACTGAAGCTTTCTTT	CASSVNTEAFF
TRBV5-4	TRBJ1-6	14	-	-	TGTGCCAGCAGCTCCAGGACAAATAATTCACCCCTCCACTTT	CASSSRTNNSPLHF
TRBV2	TRBJ1-5	13	-	-	TGTGCCAGCCATGACAGTAGCAATCAGCCCCAGCATTTT	CASHDSSNQPQHF
TRBV2	TRBJ1-2	15	-	-	TGTGCCAGCAGTGAGAGACAGCTAGCTAACTATGGCTACACCTTC	CASSERQLANYGYTF
TRBV5-8	TRBJ1-4	17	TRBD1	-	TGTGCCAGCAGCCCCGGACAGGGGGCCTGGGGACCCCAAAAACTGTTTTTT	CASSPGQGAWGPQKLFF
TRBV3-1/TRBV3-2	TRBJ1-1	13	-	-	TGTGCCAGCAGCCAAGTCGGGGTTATGGAAGCTTTCTTT	CASSQVGVMEAFF
TRBV6-5	TRBJ1-2	13	-	-	TGTGCCAGCAGCTTGGGCAGCAACTATGGCTACACCTTC	CASSLGSNYGYTF
TRBV7-3	TRBJ1-6	15	-	-	TGTGCCAGCAGCGCCGAGGGTGTGGAGAATTCACCCCTCCACTTT	CASSAEGVENSPLHF
TRBV6-5	TRBJ2-2	12	-	-	TGTGCCACACAAAAAAACCCCGGGGAGCTGTTTTTT	CATQKNPGELFF
TRBV18	TRBJ2-2	14	TRBD1	-	TGTGCCAGCTCACGGGACAGGGGGACCGGGGAGCTGTTTTTT	CASSRDRGTGELFF
TRBV7-9	TRBJ1-5	14	-	-	TGTGCCAGCAGTACAGGAGTTAGCAATCAGCCCCAGCATTTT	CASSTGVSNQPQHF
TRBV4-1	TRBJ2-1	15	-	once	TGCGCCAGCAGCCAGACTAGAAGCTCCTACAATGAGCAGTTCTTC	CASSQTRSSYNEQFF
TRBV7-6	TRBJ1-5	15	TRBD1	-	TGTGCCAGCAGCTTCGGACAGGCGGGTGACCAGCCCCAGCATTTT	CASSFGQAGDQPQHF
TRBV5-1	TRBJ2-5	15	TRBD2	-	TGCGCCAGCAGTCAAACCGCGACTAGCTCGGAGACCCAGTACTTC	CASSQTATSSETQYF
TRBV10-3	TRBJ1-2	15	TRBD1	-	TGTGCCACAAACGGCGGGGACAGGGGTTCCTATGGCTACACCTTC	CATNGGDRGSYGYTF
TRBV7-3	TRBJ2-1	16	TRBD2	-	TGTGCCAGCAGCGATACGGGGGGGCCCCCCAACAATGAGCAGTTCTTC	CASSDTGGPPNNEQFF
TRBV7-2	TRBJ2-5	14	TRBD2	-	TGTGCCAGCAGCTTAAGCGGGGGTCAAGAGACCCAGTACTTC	CASSLSGGQETQYF
TRBV19	TRBJ1-4	17	-	-	TGTGCCAGTAGCCCTTACCCCCCCGGGTCGTCTAATGAAAAACTGTTTTTT	CASSPYPPGSSNEKLFF
TRBV10-1	TRBJ2-1	13	TRBD2	-	TGCGCCAGCAGTAGGAGCGGGGGGCTTGAGCAGTTCTTC	CASSRSGGLEQFF